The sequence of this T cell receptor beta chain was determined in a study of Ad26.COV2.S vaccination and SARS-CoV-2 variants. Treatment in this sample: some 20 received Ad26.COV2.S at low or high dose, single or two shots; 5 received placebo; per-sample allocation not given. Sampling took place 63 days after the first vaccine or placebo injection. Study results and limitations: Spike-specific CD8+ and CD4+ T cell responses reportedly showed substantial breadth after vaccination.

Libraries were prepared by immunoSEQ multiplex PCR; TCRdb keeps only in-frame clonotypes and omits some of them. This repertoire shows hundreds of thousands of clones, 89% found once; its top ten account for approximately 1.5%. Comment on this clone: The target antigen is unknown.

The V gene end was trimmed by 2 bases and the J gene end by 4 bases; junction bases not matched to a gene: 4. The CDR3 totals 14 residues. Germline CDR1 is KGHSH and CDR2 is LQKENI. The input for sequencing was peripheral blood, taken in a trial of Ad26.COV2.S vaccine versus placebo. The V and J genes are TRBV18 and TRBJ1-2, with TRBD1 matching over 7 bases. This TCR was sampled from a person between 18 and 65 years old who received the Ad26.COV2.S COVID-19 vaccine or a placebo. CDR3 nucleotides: TGTGCCAGCTCACCAGCAGGGGACAGCTATGGCTACACCTTC. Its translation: CASSPAGDSYGYTF.